This T cell receptor beta chain was sequenced in a study of T cells after yellow fever vaccination. Whole-study results and caveats: Weaker, the secondary response had a peak occurring faster, on day 5 versus 15. Among primary-vaccination clones, most reappeared after the booster, at just under 98% for CD4 and 88% for CD8. Among all clonotypes, a small share was observed in both CD4 and CD8 compartments.

TCRdb reanalysed the 5' RACE reads using MiXCR and keeps one entry per CDR3 protein. The data contain under 350,000 distinct CDR3 sequences, approximately 4% of them singletons. The germline CDR1 and CDR2 sequences are SGHVS and FNYEAQ. The CDR3 is 13 residues long. Deletions cut 5 bases from V and 6 bases from J, with 11 bases between. This clonotype was seen many times. Its antigen is currently unknown. The sample in question was PBMCs, obtained 5 days after the yellow fever booster vaccination. J is TRBJ2-1 and V is TRBV7-6; D gene ambiguous. The sequence was collected from a young man who received the YFV17D yellow fever vaccine. The DNA of the CDR3 is TGTGCCAGCAGCCGAACACGTTCCAATGAGCAGTTCTTC. Its translation: CASSRTRSNEQFF.